The 27 T cell receptor beta chains in this list originate from one sample, sequenced in a study of blood T cell repertoires in COVID-19 (dated by TCRdb to 2018 to 2020). The library was prepared using the immunoSEQ multiplex PCR assay. Drawn from immuneACCESS, this table holds only the in-frame rearrangements with V and J called that TCRdb kept. Clones are partly lost; checked studies trace under half to an unresolved V gene and leave the rest unexplained. This sample has 150,000 to 200,000 clones in its table, and roughly 76% of those were observed once. The ten largest clones take up 8.6% of the sample. The sequencing input was peripheral blood. These receptors came from a woman between 45 and 60 years old with active or convalescent COVID-19.

The chain has TRBV4-3 and TRBJ2-3; TRBD2 agrees at 8 bases. CDR3 length: 15 amino acids. The germline CDR1 and CDR2 sequences are LGHNA and YSLEER. The J segment lost 6 bases and the V segment lost 1 base, leaving 6 bases of the junction unmatched. The DNA for the CDR3 is TGCGCCAGCAGCCAAGCCGGGGGGGCGAGGGATACGCAGTATTTT. Translation: CASSQAGGARDTQYF.

This chain connects TRBV7-2 to TRBJ2-4; a weak D match, TRBD2 (6 bases). CDR1 is SGHTA, CDR2 FQGNSA, per germline. The CDR3 has 13 residues. V lost 0 bases and J 8 bases, leaving 8 bases between the germline ends. The CDR3 coding sequence is TGTGCCAGCAGCTTAGCCGGGGGAGACATTCAGTACTTC. Its translation: CASSLAGGDIQYF.

This clone was found once. The chain carries TRBV2 and TRBJ1-2, with D possibly TRBD1 on 5 matching bases. The CDR3 contains 15 residues. From germline, CDR1 is SNHLY and CDR2 FYNNEI. V lost 3 bases and J 4 bases, leaving 15 bases between the germline ends. This chain's CDR3 is CASSEGGNPLYGYTF. CDR3 sequence (DNA): TGTGCCAGCAGTGAGGGGGGGAATCCCCTCTATGGCTACACCTTC.

This chain links TRBV19 with TRBJ2-1; 9 positions agree with TRBD2. Germline V gene data show CDR1 as LNHDA and CDR2 as SQIVND (reference sequence). The trim removed 5 bases at V and 4 bases at J, leaving 0 bases unmatched. The CDR3 contains 13 residues. This chain's CDR3 is CASSLAGYNEQFF. In DNA form, the CDR3 reads TGTGCCAGTAGTCTAGCGGGGTACAATGAGCAGTTCTTC.

With regard to this clone: The junction departs from the called germline gene at one end, perhaps through a read error. The chain uses TRBV12-5 and TRBJ1-1; D remains ambiguous. The length of the CDR3 is 10 residues. From germline, CDR1 is LGHNT and CDR2 FRNRAP. CDR3 region: CASGLVLGDF. The CDR3 coding sequence is TGTGCTAGTGGTTTGGTACTTGGAGACTTT.

V and J are TRBV7-2 and TRBJ2-1; 7 nucleotides agree with TRBD2. The CDR3 is 15 amino acids. J lost 6 bases, V lost 5 bases, and 10 bases had no gene match. Germline-derived CDR1 and CDR2 are SGHTA and FQGNSA. CDR3 protein: CASSRNGGSGNEQFF. The CDR3 DNA follows: TGTGCCAGCAGCCGGAACGGCGGGAGTGGCAATGAGCAGTTCTTC.

The rearrangement uses TRBV7-8 and TRBJ1-4, with 9 bases aligning to TRBD1. CDR1 and CDR2 from the germline V gene are SGHVS and FQNEAQ. This CDR3 is built from 17 residues. V dropped 1 base and J dropped 7; count of bases not matched to a gene: 10. In DNA, the CDR3 is TGTGCCAGCAGCTTAGAACAGGGGGCTGGGGGTGGTGAAAAACTGTTTTTT. Translation gives CASSLEQGAGGGEKLFF.

The V call is TRBV29-1, the J call TRBJ2-2; tentatively, D is TRBD1 (7 bases). This CDR3 is built from 14 residues. Germline V gene data show CDR1 as SQVTM and CDR2 as ANQGSEA. Trimming removed 4 bases from V and 1 base from J, with 10 bases in between. The CDR3 DNA follows: TGCAGCGTTGCCAGGGGGGAGAACACCGGGGAGCTGTTTTTT. This encodes CSVARGENTGELFF.

This chain joins TRBV28 and TRBJ1-2, with D maybe TRBD1 (5 bases). This CDR3 contains 15 residues. The germline CDR1 and CDR2 sequences are MDHEN and SYDVKM. V lost 6 bases, J lost 0 bases, and 14 bases lay in between. DNA for the CDR3: TGTGCCAGCAGACCCACTACAGGCCCTAACTATGGCTACACCTTC. It codes for CASRPTTGPNYGYTF.

This clone has at least ten counts. A much larger clonotype is one base distant, so this may be a read error. Other DNA variants within this sample encode the same CDR3. The rearrangement uses TRBV9 and TRBJ2-3, with D possibly matching TRBD2 (7 bases). This CDR3 contains 16 residues. Germline CDR1 SGDLS, CDR2 YYNGEE. CDR3 coding DNA: TGCGCCAGCAGCAAGGGGGGGGATCTGTACACAGATACGCAGTATTTT. It translates to CASSKGGDLYTDTQYF.

This chain links TRBV7-9 with TRBJ2-3, with TRBD2 as a possible D gene (6 bases). CDR1 SEHNR and CDR2 FQNEAQ come from the germline V gene (reference sequence). V lost 3 bases and J 0 bases, leaving 10 bases between the germline ends. The CDR3 runs 15 residues. The CDR3 region has the DNA TGTGCCAGCAGCTTCACCGGGACTAGCACAGATACGCAGTATTTT. Amino acid sequence: CASSFTGTSTDTQYF.

This clone was detected only once. The rearrangement uses TRBV2 and TRBJ2-5; a weak D match, TRBD2 (6 bases). Germline CDR1 is SNHLY and CDR2 is FYNNEI. This CDR3 is 15 amino acids long. V was clipped by 7 bases and J by 5 bases, with 20 bases between them. The CDR3 DNA sequence: TGTGCCAGCACCGTGGATAGCGGTACGAGGGAGACCCAGTACTTC. Translation: CASTVDSGTRETQYF. The full variable domain, its missing parts supplied by reference TRBV2 and TRBJ2-5, is EPEVTQTPSHQVTQMGQEVILRCVPISNHLYFYWYRQILGQKVEFLVSFYNNEISEKSEIFDDQFSVERPDGSNFTLKIRSTKLEDSAMYFCASTVDSGTRETQYFGPGTRLLVL.

The rearrangement joins TRBV7-2 to TRBJ1-1; tentative D call: TRBD1 (6 bases). The CDR3 consists of 14 residues. Trimming removed 4 bases at V and 11 bases at J, with 20 bases between. Germline V lookup: CDR1 SGHTA, CDR2 FQGNSA. The CDR3 loop is CASSSPFIDRKAFF. The CDR3 DNA reads as TGTGCCAGCAGCTCCCCTTTCATAGACAGGAAGGCTTTCTTT.

In its sample, this clone was seen once. The chain is built from TRBV3-1 (or the pseudogene TRBV3-2) and TRBJ2-7, with D hard to call. The length of the CDR3 is 12 residues. Trimming removed 0 bases at V and 6 bases at J, with 6 bases between. Germline CDR1 LGHDT, CDR2 YNNKEL (reference sequence). The CDR3 loop reads CASSQDWLEQYF. The CDR3 bases are TGTGCCAGCAGCCAAGATTGGCTCGAGCAGTACTTC.

DNA of the CDR3: TGTGCAAGTCGCCATGGACTAGCGGAGGGGGGGGAGACCCAGTACTTC. It translates to CASRHGLAEGGETQYF. V and J are TRBV12-2 and TRBJ2-5; the table names TRBD2, a call not compared with the DNA. TRBV12-2 corresponds to a pseudogene. CDR3 length equals 16 residues.

The V gene is TRBV6-5, the J gene TRBJ1-5; D is uncertain. Trimming took 8 bases from V and 4 from J, leaving 15 bases between them. Germline lookup yields CDR1 MNHEY and CDR2 SVGAGI. The CDR3 contains 14 residues. CDR3 nucleotides: TGTGCCAGCTCGAGTCTCGGGGAGAATCAGCCCCAGCATTTT. Protein sequence: CASSSLGENQPQHF.

The chain recombines TRBV21-1 with TRBJ1-1. TRBV21-1 represents a pseudogene. The CDR3 length is 12 residues. The CDR3 coding sequence is TGTGCCAGCAGCTCTCTTTACACTGAAGCTTTCTTT. It yields the protein CASSSLYTEAFF.

The chain combines TRBV11-3 with TRBJ2-7; the D is unclear. V gave up 1 base and J gave up 1 base, with 8 bases separating them. This CDR3 contains 14 residues. Germline lookup yields CDR1 SGHNT and CDR2 YENEEA. In DNA form, the CDR3 reads TGTGCCAGCAGCTTAGGGTCTCAGTCCTACGAGCAGTACTTC. Translated, it gives CASSLGSQSYEQYF. Complete variable domain (other parts from reference TRBV11-3 and TRBJ2-7): EAGVVQSPRYKIIEKKQPVAFWCNPISGHNTLYWYLQNLGQGPELLIRYENEEAVDDSQLPKDRFSAERLKGVDSTLKIQPAELGDSAVYLCASSLGSQSYEQYFGPGTRLTVT.

This clone was detected a few times. The rearrangement joins TRBV7-2 to TRBJ2-5, with TRBD2 matching 12 bases. Germline CDR1 and CDR2: SGHTA and FQGNSA. J lost 7 bases, V lost 4 bases, and 10 bases had no gene match. This CDR3 is built from 16 residues. The CDR3 nucleotides read TGTGCCAGCAGCTCCCGGGCGACTAGCGGGGGTGGGACCCAGTACTTC. It encodes CASSSRATSGGGTQYF.

V is TRBV7-2 and J is TRBJ2-1, with D perhaps matching TRBD1 (6 bases). Germline values: CDR1 SGHTA, CDR2 FQGNSA. Trimming left V 1 base short and J 7 bases short, with 11 bases between. CDR3 size: 14 residues. The chain's CDR3 is CASSLVVRGNEQFF. In DNA form, the CDR3 reads TGTGCCAGCAGCTTAGTTGTCAGGGGAAATGAGCAGTTCTTC.

The chain carries TRBV28 and TRBJ2-7, with 8 bases identical to TRBD2. The CDR3 consists of 15 residues. CDR1 MDHEN and CDR2 SYDVKM come from the germline V gene. V was pared by 2 bases and J by 1 base, with 4 bases of the junction left unmatched. The CDR3 is CASSLLASGSYEQYF. CDR3 nucleotides: TGTGCCAGCAGTTTACTGGCTAGCGGGTCCTACGAGCAGTACTTC.

V usage is TRBV19 and J usage is TRBJ1-2, with D possibly TRBD1 on 6 matching bases. CDR3 length: 20 amino acids. Trimming took 7 bases from V and 6 from J, leaving 36 bases between them. CDR1 and CDR2 (germline): LNHDA, SQIVND (reference sequence). The CDR3 coding sequence is TGTGCCAGTACCCCTCCCCGGGGCAGGGGTGGAGACTTAAGCCTTCATGGCTACACCTTC. Amino acid sequence: CASTPPRGRGGDLSLHGYTF. The full variable domain, in which reference TRBV19 and TRBJ1-2 provide the parts outside the CDR3, is DGGITQSPKYLFRKEGQNVTLSCEQNLNHDAMYWYRQDPGQGLRLIYYSQIVNDFQKGDIAEGYSVSREKKESFPLTVTSAQKNPTAFYLCASTPPRGRGGDLSLHGYTFGSGTRLTVV.

This chain connects TRBV6-5 to TRBJ2-7, with a possible D match to TRBD1 (6 bases). The CDR3 consists of 12 residues. Germline CDR1 reads MNHEY; CDR2 reads SVGAGI. Between the trimmed V and J ends, which lost 8 bases and 1 base, there was a span of 9 bases. CDR3 protein: CASSQGSYEQYF. In DNA, the CDR3 is TGTGCCAGCTCCCAGGGGTCCTACGAGCAGTACTTC.

The rearrangement uses TRBV6-5 and TRBJ2-5; 7 nucleotides line up with TRBD2. V was pared by 9 bases and J by 2 bases, with 12 bases of the junction left unmatched. CDR3 length: 15 residues. Germline CDR1 and CDR2: MNHEY and SVGAGI. The chain's CDR3 is CASMKGGSLQETQYF. CDR3 in DNA: TGTGCCAGTATGAAAGGCGGGAGCCTACAAGAGACCCAGTACTTC.

This chain uses TRBV11-2 with TRBJ1-1; D unresolved. From germline, CDR1 is SGHAT and CDR2 FQNNGV. Trimming removed 5 bases from V and 0 bases from J, with 13 bases in between. This CDR3 region has 15 residues. The CDR3 sequence is CASSRGLLMNTEAFF. The CDR3 nucleotides are TGTGCCAGCAGCCGTGGACTGCTCATGAACACTGAAGCTTTCTTT.

The chain combines TRBV18 with TRBJ2-3; the match to TRBD2 covers 8 bases. Trimming took 6 bases from V and 4 from J; bases not matched to a gene: 6. CDR1 KGHSH and CDR2 LQKENI come from the germline V gene. The CDR3 spans 14 residues. Here the CDR3 reads CASSQTSASDTQYF. CDR3 DNA: TGTGCCAGCTCCCAGACTAGCGCCTCAGATACGCAGTATTTT.

The V gene is TRBV29-1, the J gene TRBJ2-7; 7 bases line up with TRBD2. The CDR3 length is 15 residues. The V gene's germline CDR1 is SQVTM and CDR2 ANQGSEA. J gave up 1 base and V 6 bases, and 12 bases lay outside the gene matches. This chain's CDR3 is CSVEGPRGSSYEQYF. The DNA for the CDR3 is TGCAGCGTCGAGGGTCCTCGCGGGAGTTCCTACGAGCAGTACTTC.